This is a list of T cell receptor beta chains from one sample in a study of shared clonotypes between healthy human individuals. TCRdb's copy holds only in-frame clones and misses some; the assay was immunoSEQ multiplex PCR. Here the sample spans 2,500,000 or so clones, over 85% being singletons. The sequenced sample was naive CD4+ T cells sorted from blood. Receptor source: a man in his late teens or twenties in good health. CDR3s include the opening cysteine and the closing phenylalanine or tryptophan. D genes are given only for firm matches. The size entry is marked missing in some rows and otherwise reads once, few, many or a size class.

d_gene,j_gene,abundance,v_gene,CDR3aa,CDR3nt
.,TRBJ2-3,.,TRBV5-1,CASSPSGAPTSTDTQYF,TGCGCCAGCAGCCCCTCGGGGGCACCGACTAGCACAGATACGCAGTATTTT
TRBD1,TRBJ1-2,.,TRBV11-2,CASSRDSHYGYTF,TGTGCCAGCAGTCGGGACAGCCACTATGGCTACACCTTC
TRBD2,TRBJ2-1,.,TRBV4-3,CASSHPGTSGAYNEQFF,TGCGCCAGCAGCCATCCCGGGACTAGCGGGGCCTACAATGAGCAGTTCTTC
.,TRBJ1-1,.,TRBV7-8,CASSLDRGTEAFF,TGTGCCAGCAGCTTAGATCGGGGGACTGAAGCTTTCTTT
.,TRBJ2-2,few,TRBV19,CASSYREVTGELFF,TGTGCCAGTAGTTACAGGGAGGTCACCGGGGAGCTGTTTTTT
TRBD1,TRBJ2-1,.,TRBV9,CASSVAGDRFYNEQFF,TGTGCCAGCAGCGTAGCCGGGGACAGATTCTACAATGAGCAGTTCTTC
TRBD2,TRBJ2-3,.,TRBV11-3,CASSLGATSGGTDTQYF,TGTGCCAGCAGCTTAGGCGCGACTAGCGGGGGGACAGATACGCAGTATTTT
.,TRBJ2-6,.,TRBV5-4,CASSLPNSGANVLTF,TGTGCCAGCAGCTTACCGAACTCTGGGGCCAACGTCCTGACTTTC
TRBD2,TRBJ2-1,.,TRBV10-2,CASTLLRELAGEHNEQFF,TGCGCCAGCACCCTACTCCGAGAACTAGCGGGAGAACACAATGAGCAGTTCTTC
.,TRBJ2-3,.,TRBV10-3,CAISAYSTTDTQYF,TGTGCCATCAGTGCGTACTCTACCACAGATACGCAGTATTTT
.,TRBJ2-3,.,TRBV10-3,CAISQGAGDTQYF,TGTGCCATCAGTCAGGGTGCGGGAGATACGCAGTATTTT
TRBD1,TRBJ1-2,.,TRBV18,CASSPGQASNYGYTF,TGTGCCAGCTCACCGGGACAGGCATCTAACTATGGCTACACCTTC